The following is a TCR beta chain sequence with its context. Its antigen remains unknown. RNA, at roughly 0.45 to 1 ug, was reverse transcribed with random hexamers. TCRdb redid the calling of the immunoSEQ multiplex PCR reads with MiXCR, one entry per CDR3 protein. The sample carries 180,000 or so distinct CDR3 sequences, just under 95% recorded once. This entry is derived from a study of CD8 T cells in Susac syndrome. Study-wide results and caveats: As the study acknowledged, the number of individuals in its TCR sequencing and HLA analysis was relatively small.

The CDR3 consists of 16 residues. Germline loops: CDR1 LNHNV, CDR2 YYDKDF (reference sequence). V shed 1 base and J shed 5 bases, with 15 bases lying between them. TCR beta sequencing was performed on blood CD8+ and CD4+ T cells. The sequence was collected from a human donor in good health. The sequencing input was CD4+ T cells from PBMCs. The gene calls are TRBV15 and TRBJ2-1; a weak D match, TRBD2 (7 bases). The CDR3 region is CATSRGEGGAHNEQFF. The CDR3 region has the DNA TGTGCCACCAGCAGAGGGGAGGGGGGCGCCCACAATGAGCAGTTCTTC. Looking up the rest from reference TRBV15 and TRBJ2-1 gives the full variable domain: DAMVIQNPRYQVTQFGKPVTLSCSQTLNHNVMYWYQQKSSQAPKLLFHYYDKDFNNEADTPDNFQSRRPNTSFCFLDIRSPGLGDTAMYLCATSRGEGGAHNEQFFGPGTRLTVL.